A selection of T cell receptor beta chains follows, all from one sample in a study of identifying expanded T cells in peripheral blood. Assay used: immunoSEQ multiplex PCR; TCRdb lists only in-frame clones, some missing. In the table there are some 90,000 clones, approximately 84% of which are singletons. Material for sequencing was blood. These receptor sequences come from a person between 18 and 75 years old in good health. The CDR3 runs from the conserved cysteine through the conserved F or W. A D gene is named only where the DNA matches it firmly. A clone size is listed for some rows: how often the clone was seen (once, few, many), or a class if it is expanded.

v_call: TRBV5-5
clone_size: .
cdr3_length: 14
j_call: TRBJ1-1
d_call: .
cdr3_nt: TGTGCCAGCAGCATTCAGGCCTCGAACACTGAAGCTTTCTTT
cdr3_aa: CASSIQASNTEAFF

v_call: TRBV27
clone_size: .
cdr3_length: 15
j_call: TRBJ1-2
d_call: TRBD1
cdr3_nt: TGTGCCAGCAGTTCGTACGACAGGGGGCGAGGAGGCTACACCTTC
cdr3_aa: CASSSYDRGRGGYTF

v_call: TRBV7-6
clone_size: .
cdr3_length: 15
j_call: TRBJ2-5
d_call: .
cdr3_nt: TGTGCCAGCAAGCCGGGACACCTGTACCAAGAGACCCAGTACTTC
cdr3_aa: CASKPGHLYQETQYF

v_call: TRBV6-1
clone_size: .
cdr3_length: 15
j_call: TRBJ1-1
d_call: TRBD1
cdr3_nt: TGTGCCAGCAGTCGGACAGGGGGGCGGAAGACTGAAGCTTTCTTT
cdr3_aa: CASSRTGGRKTEAFF

v_call: TRBV5-6
clone_size: .
cdr3_length: 12
j_call: TRBJ2-5
d_call: .
cdr3_nt: TGTGCCAGCAGCGGAGGAGCGAAGACCCAGTACTTC
cdr3_aa: CASSGGAKTQYF

v_call: TRBV2
clone_size: .
cdr3_length: 13
j_call: TRBJ2-1
d_call: .
cdr3_nt: TGTGCCAGCAGTGAAGTTAGGCGCAGTGAGCAGTTCTTC
cdr3_aa: CASSEVRRSEQFF

v_call: TRBV4-1
clone_size: .
cdr3_length: 16
j_call: TRBJ2-7
d_call: .
cdr3_nt: TGCGCCAGCAGCCAAGCCGGTTCCACCCCCACCTACGAGCAGTACTTC
cdr3_aa: CASSQAGSTPTYEQYF

v_call: TRBV6-6
clone_size: .
cdr3_length: 13
j_call: TRBJ2-3
d_call: .
cdr3_nt: TGTGCCAGCAGTTACACAGGCACAGATACGCAGTATTTT
cdr3_aa: CASSYTGTDTQYF

v_call: TRBV5-6
clone_size: .
cdr3_length: 14
j_call: TRBJ1-2
d_call: .
cdr3_nt: TGTGCCAGCAGCTTCCAGAATACTAACTATGGCTACACCTTC
cdr3_aa: CASSFQNTNYGYTF

v_call: TRBV7-2
clone_size: .
cdr3_length: 13
j_call: TRBJ1-2
d_call: .
cdr3_nt: TGTGCCAGCAGCCCCAGCGGGCGTTATGGCTACACCTTC
cdr3_aa: CASSPSGRYGYTF

v_call: TRBV30
clone_size: .
cdr3_length: 14
j_call: TRBJ2-7
d_call: TRBD1
cdr3_nt: TGTGCCTGGAGTACTGGGACAGGGAGAAACGAGCAGTACTTC
cdr3_aa: CAWSTGTGRNEQYF

v_call: TRBV5-1
clone_size: .
cdr3_length: 14
j_call: TRBJ1-6
d_call: .
cdr3_nt: TGCGCCAGCAGCGTGGACAGCCAGGATTCACCCCTCCACTTT
cdr3_aa: CASSVDSQDSPLHF

v_call: TRBV11-1
clone_size: .
cdr3_length: 13
j_call: TRBJ1-6
d_call: .
cdr3_nt: TGTGCCAGCAGCTTGCAGGGTAATTCACCCCTCCACTTT
cdr3_aa: CASSLQGNSPLHF

v_call: TRBV7-2
clone_size: .
cdr3_length: 19
j_call: TRBJ1-1
d_call: .
cdr3_nt: TGTGCCAGCAGCTTAGCTGGGTCTCTACCTCCTCAGGGTTCCACTGAAGCTTTCTTT
cdr3_aa: CASSLAGSLPPQGSTEAFF

v_call: TRBV18
clone_size: .
cdr3_length: 15
j_call: TRBJ2-2
d_call: TRBD1
cdr3_nt: TGTGCCAGCTCCCGAACAGGGGGCTTCACCGGGGAGCTGTTTTTT
cdr3_aa: CASSRTGGFTGELFF

v_call: TRBV6-5
clone_size: .
cdr3_length: 14
j_call: TRBJ1-3
d_call: .
cdr3_nt: TGTGCCAGCAGTTACGGGAAATCTGGAAACACCATATATTTT
cdr3_aa: CASSYGKSGNTIYF

v_call: TRBV29-1
clone_size: .
cdr3_length: 14
j_call: TRBJ2-2
d_call: .
cdr3_nt: TGCAGCGTTGCGGGGGTCCGGAACACCGGGGAGCTGTTTTTT
cdr3_aa: CSVAGVRNTGELFF

v_call: TRBV9
clone_size: once
cdr3_length: 15
j_call: TRBJ1-2
d_call: .
cdr3_nt: TGTGCCAGCAGCGTAGGTGGAGGGATGACTTATGGCTACACCTTC
cdr3_aa: CASSVGGGMTYGYTF

v_call: TRBV4-3
clone_size: .
cdr3_length: 14
j_call: TRBJ2-2
d_call: .
cdr3_nt: TGCGCCAGCGAGGGCAGGGTAAACACCGGGGAGCTGTTTTTT
cdr3_aa: CASEGRVNTGELFF

v_call: TRBV6-1
clone_size: .
cdr3_length: 15
j_call: TRBJ2-3
d_call: .
cdr3_nt: TGTGCCAGCAGTGGACAGGTTGCAGGCACAGATACGCAGTATTTT
cdr3_aa: CASSGQVAGTDTQYF

v_call: TRBV5-1
clone_size: .
cdr3_length: 12
j_call: TRBJ1-1
d_call: .
cdr3_nt: TGCGCCAGCAGAGACATGGGGACTGAAGCTTTCTTT
cdr3_aa: CASRDMGTEAFF

v_call: TRBV19
clone_size: .
cdr3_length: 14
j_call: TRBJ1-5
d_call: .
cdr3_nt: TGTGCCAGTAGTCCCGGTTATAGCAATCAGCCCCAGCATTTT
cdr3_aa: CASSPGYSNQPQHF

v_call: TRBV4-3
clone_size: .
cdr3_length: 16
j_call: TRBJ2-1
d_call: .
cdr3_nt: TGCGCCAGCAGTCAAGCCCCCTTGTCCGTGGGCAATGAGCAGTTCTTC
cdr3_aa: CASSQAPLSVGNEQFF

v_call: TRBV7-9
clone_size: .
cdr3_length: 15
j_call: TRBJ2-2
d_call: .
cdr3_nt: TGTGCCAGCAGCTTATTCAGGGGAGACACCGGGGAGCTGTTTTTT
cdr3_aa: CASSLFRGDTGELFF

v_call: TRBV4-1
clone_size: .
cdr3_length: 16
j_call: TRBJ1-5
d_call: .
cdr3_nt: TGCGCCAGCAGGCCCAGCTTAATATTTAGCAATCAGCCCCAGCATTTT
cdr3_aa: CASRPSLIFSNQPQHF

v_call: TRBV5-6
clone_size: many
cdr3_length: 16
j_call: TRBJ1-4
d_call: TRBD1
cdr3_nt: TGTGCCAGCAGCACCGGGACAGGGGGGAAAAATGAAAAACTGTTTTTT
cdr3_aa: CASSTGTGGKNEKLFF

v_call: TRBV5-4
clone_size: .
cdr3_length: 11
j_call: TRBJ2-1
d_call: .
cdr3_nt: TGTGCCAGCAGCACGAGCAATGAGCAGTTCTTC
cdr3_aa: CASSTSNEQFF

v_call: TRBV6-5
clone_size: once
cdr3_length: 13
j_call: TRBJ2-4
d_call: .
cdr3_nt: TGTGCCAGCAGTTACTCGAGGTGGGGCATTCAGTACTTC
cdr3_aa: CASSYSRWGIQYF

v_call: TRBV5-6
clone_size: .
cdr3_length: 14
j_call: TRBJ1-1
d_call: TRBD1
cdr3_nt: TGTGCCAGCAGCTCCGTGGACAGGGAGGGTGGAGCTTTCTTT
cdr3_aa: CASSSVDREGGAFF

v_call: TRBV25-1
clone_size: few
cdr3_length: 10
j_call: TRBJ2-3
d_call: .
cdr3_nt: TGTGCCAGCACCGCAGATACGCAGTATTTT
cdr3_aa: CASTADTQYF

v_call: TRBV6-5
clone_size: .
cdr3_length: 13
j_call: TRBJ2-7
d_call: .
cdr3_nt: TGTGCCAGCAGTGGCGTCAGAACCTACGAGCAGTACTTC
cdr3_aa: CASSGVRTYEQYF

v_call: TRBV6-1
clone_size: .
cdr3_length: 13
j_call: TRBJ1-2
d_call: .
cdr3_nt: TGTGCCAGCAGTGAAGCAAAGAGGGATGGCTACACCTTC
cdr3_aa: CASSEAKRDGYTF

v_call: TRBV11-3
clone_size: .
cdr3_length: 15
j_call: TRBJ1-4
d_call: TRBD1
cdr3_nt: TGTGCCAGCACCCAAACTGACAGGGGACATGAAAAACTGTTTTTT
cdr3_aa: CASTQTDRGHEKLFF

v_call: TRBV5-4
clone_size: .
cdr3_length: 14
j_call: TRBJ1-2
d_call: .
cdr3_nt: TGTGCCAGCAGCCCCGACGGGGGAAACTATGGCTACACCTTC
cdr3_aa: CASSPDGGNYGYTF

v_call: TRBV19
clone_size: .
cdr3_length: 12
j_call: TRBJ2-1
d_call: .
cdr3_nt: TGTGCCAGTAGTATTCCCTACAATGAGCAGTTCTTC
cdr3_aa: CASSIPYNEQFF

v_call: TRBV5-4
clone_size: .
cdr3_length: 17
j_call: TRBJ2-1
d_call: TRBD1
cdr3_nt: TGTGCCAGCAGCCCAATGCCGGGACAGGGGTGGGACAATGAGCAGTTCTTC
cdr3_aa: CASSPMPGQGWDNEQFF

v_call: TRBV7-8
clone_size: .
cdr3_length: 16
j_call: TRBJ2-5
d_call: .
cdr3_nt: TGTGCCAGCAGCTTAGTCTTGCCGGCCGGAAGAGAGACCCAGTACTTC
cdr3_aa: CASSLVLPAGRETQYF